Listed here is a single TCR beta chain. In the original analysis: Nucleated cell counts were estimated from reference gene primer amplification. TCRdb's copy holds only in-frame clones and misses some; the assay was immunoSEQ multiplex PCR. Clone size and V and J calls were adopted from that table, with D and trimming inferred from the DNA. The top ten hold 3.6% of the sample, which has roughly 180,000 clones, over 70% seen once. This CDR3 is 15 amino acids long. Germline loops: CDR1 LGHDT, CDR2 YNNKEL (reference sequence). Losses at the gene ends were 4 bases for V and 2 bases for J; bases not matched to a gene: 5. The sample is drawn from a study of blood T cell repertoires in COVID-19. Study-level information: Sites across the United States, Italy and Spain contributed samples from acute and convalescent COVID-19. In each case, the material was cDNA or gDNA derived from T cells, B-cell-depleted T cells, or PBMCs.

The sample was PBMCs or T cells enriched from blood (not recorded which). The V call is TRBV3-1 (or the pseudogene TRBV3-2), the J call TRBJ2-3; TRBD1 aligns across 8 bases. This receptor was identified in a woman aged 45-60 years in a cohort exposed to, infected with or recovered from COVID-19 (not recorded which). Written as DNA, the CDR3 is TGTGCCAGCAGCCTCCAGGACAGGGTCACAGATACGCAGTATTTT. This codes for CASSLQDRVTDTQYF.